This is a list of T cell receptor beta chains from one sample in a study of cytomegalovirus exposure and HLA in healthy donors. TCRdb's copy holds only in-frame clones and misses some; the assay was immunoSEQ multiplex PCR. This repertoire shows approximately 150,000 clones, around 72% found once; its top ten account for approximately 2%. Sequences were obtained from PBMCs. Receptors were obtained from a man aged 40-50 years in good health and CMV-seronegative. The CDR3 runs from the conserved cysteine through the conserved F or W. The order of the fields is V gene, J gene, CDR3 protein.

>TRBV12-2|TRBJ1-1
CASRLAPRTAVWKAFF
>TRBV4-3|TRBJ2-3
CASSQVEAGVGSDTQYF
>TRBV5-4|TRBJ2-2
CASSTRPGQGNRGELFF
>TRBV7-2|TRBJ2-5
CASSLGSAGKQETQYF
>TRBV14|TRBJ1-1
CASSQERITKAFF
>TRBV7-9|TRBJ2-7
CASSPGTSGRAGYYEQYF
>TRBV4-1|TRBJ2-7
CASSQDKATGKGEQYF
>TRBV18|TRBJ2-1
CASSPTGTSGSSYNEQFF
>TRBV5-1|TRBJ2-3
CASSLVSRGENTQYF
>TRBV5-6|TRBJ2-4
CASSGTGEGENIQYF
>TRBV30|TRBJ1-5
CAWSDPSPQGGNGGMDSNQPQHF
>TRBV18|TRBJ2-7
CASSTGWEQYF
>TRBV29-1|TRBJ1-4
CSGQGDNEKLFF
>TRBV9|TRBJ2-7
CASSLQAGTGGEQYF
>TRBV13|TRBJ2-7
CASSPGGTGSYEQYF
>TRBV7-2|TRBJ1-5
CASSLVAGGWQPQHF
>TRBV6-5|TRBJ2-1
CASSYWGSEGNEQFF
>TRBV4-3|TRBJ2-1
CASSQEWYRGLYNEQFF
>TRBV5-4|TRBJ2-1
CASSLAGGGPAYNEQFF
>TRBV27|TRBJ2-7
CASSPGTVYEQYF
>TRBV9|TRBJ1-1
CASSVGTDTEAFF
>TRBV28|TRBJ1-2
CASSLARDYGYTF
>TRBV19|TRBJ2-1
CASSILGSSYNEQFF
>TRBV9|TRBJ2-7
CASSTDGSTYEQYF
>TRBV6-5|TRBJ2-2
CASSPANTGELFF
>TRBV7-6|TRBJ1-1
CASSLGPMDRNTEAFF
>TRBV27|TRBJ2-7
CASSGWVSGHEQYF
>TRBV5-1|TRBJ1-1
CASSLNPGGTGTEAFF
>TRBV7-9|TRBJ1-5
CASSPGQYSNQPQHF
>TRBV4-1|TRBJ1-1
CASSRGTGPEAFF
>TRBV18|TRBJ1-2
CASSPRATDNGYTF
>TRBV18|TRBJ2-7
CASSLEGARYEQYF
>TRBV4-3|TRBJ2-2
CASSQDSSGSAYTGELFF
>TRBV9|TRBJ2-1
CASGSNEQFF
>TRBV5-1|TRBJ2-3
CASSLVPRHFDTQYF
>TRBV6-1|TRBJ1-6
CASRTVDNNSPLHF
>TRBV11-2|TRBJ2-1
CASSFSGTAYNEQFF
>TRBV10-2|TRBJ2-3
CASSQRQGFADTQYF
>TRBV5-1|TRBJ2-5
CASSLAGTGGPREGETQYF
>TRBV5-1|TRBJ2-7
CASSLFSGGAVGEQYF
>TRBV7-2|TRBJ2-7
CASSLRTRTSGTTYEQYF
>TRBV10-2|TRBJ1-4
CASGDRGTNEKLFF
>TRBV12-5|TRBJ2-7
CASGPDTSYEQYF
>TRBV2|TRBJ2-3
CASSEPSGRRTDTQYF
>TRBV9|TRBJ2-7
CASSARDREIHEQYF
>TRBV27|TRBJ2-7
CASSLGTSGGEQYF
>TRBV7-8|TRBJ2-7
CASSPRTGGGYEQYF
>TRBV10-3|TRBJ1-2
CAISETPGQGAGYTF
>TRBV6-6|TRBJ1-4
CASSYSSGQREKLFF
>TRBV19|TRBJ1-5
CASSQGTDQPQHF